This TCR beta chain came from a study of blood T cell repertoires in COVID-19 (dated by TCRdb to between 2020 and 2021). Regarding the research as a whole: Samples covering the acute and convalescent phases of COVID-19 were provided by collaborators in the United States, Italy and Spain. The material from the prospective study consisted of cDNA or gDNA derived from T cells, B-cell-depleted T cells, or PBMCs. Deeply sampled blood TCRbeta repertoires from subjects exposed to, actively infected with, or recovered from COVID-19 were included in the dataset. The repertoires were released in a freely available public database meant as a resource for research on the immune response to SARS-CoV-2. The samples were drawn from two sources: the first 160 participants of the ongoing ImmuneRACE study, and about 1,300 subjects contributed by 6 global collaborators. A de-identified subject ID, COVID-19 status, age in years and sex were almost always included in the sample metadata. Where available, HLA class I and class II types were taken from metadata supplied by the sample provider and were not determined by assay-based typing.

Per the germline V gene, LGHNA is the CDR1 and YNFKEQ is the CDR2. From cysteine to phenylalanine, the CDR3 is 16 amino acids long. Only the CDR3 part of the read is kept: 48 bases, read in frame from the first base. Trimming removed 5 bases from V and 0 bases from J; the gene matches leave 6 bases unexplained. On this clone: Which antigen it targets is not known. No much larger clone exists at a distance of one base, and base qualities are not known.

The immunoSEQ Assay, a bias-controlled multiplex PCR, was used to amplify TCRbeta CDR3 regions from genomic DNA. The published analysis was carried out like this. The number of nucleated cells in each sample was estimated from the amplification of reference gene primers within the assay. To quantify the absolute abundance of each unique TCRbeta CDR3 rearrangement, sequence reads were collapsed and filtered. For each sample, productive Simpson clonality was calculated by taking the square root of Simpson's diversity index across productive rearrangements. The immuneACCESS repertoire file appears here via TCRdb, limited to in-frame rearrangements. These files lack a portion of the clones; in checked studies, under half of the deficit traces to unresolved V genes, and the cause of the others is not known. V and J calls and clone size come straight from that table; D and trimming were deduced from the DNA. In all, the sample holds about 250,000 clones, and roughly 86% of those were seen once. The ten largest account for 1.5% to 2% of the sample.

Participants in the prospective study were enrolled through a virtual design, were aged roughly 18 to 100 years, and lived in 24 United States geographic areas. Cohort assignment in the prospective study relied on participant-reported clinical history from a screening survey and a study questionnaire. ImmuneRACE Cohort 3 recovered participants were defined by two consecutive negative NP/OP PCR tests, healthcare professional clearance, or symptom resolution. Each participant in the prospective study had whole blood, serum and a nasopharyngeal or oropharyngeal swab collected by mobile phlebotomists. Participants in the prospective study had the option to provide additional blood draws and questionnaires over a 2-month period. Blood samples from the prospective study were shipped frozen or at room temperature prior to DNA extraction. General findings and caveats noted by the study authors: The quantity of clinical and demographic metadata differed by source and by participant and was supplied without curation.

The sequence was obtained from a woman between 45 and 60 years old who had recovered from COVID-19. Sequencing used PBMCs or T cells enriched from blood (not recorded which). The rearranged chain carries TRBV4-2 and TRBJ1-4; TRBD1 agrees with 7 junctional bases. The CDR3 region reads CASSSRDSPTNEKLFF. The sequenced DNA is TGTGCCAGCAGCAGCCGGGACAGCCCAACTAATGAAAAACTGTTTTTT.